This T cell receptor (beta chain) originates from a study of vaccination effects on CD4 cells after COVID-19. Background on the study: Each person got two doses of an mRNA SARS-CoV-2 vaccine, BNT162b2 or mRNA-1273.

Clones were read by immunoSEQ multiplex PCR, and TCRdb kept only the in-frame ones, dropping some. Among approximately 23,000 clones listed, about 63% were seen once. Whole-study findings and limits: Late after vaccination, infection- and vaccine-induced clones showed marked clonal contraction.

Peptide-pool stimulation followed by sequencing identified expanded antigen-specific CD4+ clonotypes in the ViraFEST assay. A 10-day culture period preceded the isolation of CD4+ T cells. All vaccine recipients tested negative for nucleocapsid antibodies and had never contracted SARS-CoV-2 infection. With 8.5 to 10 ug/ml peptides and 7.5 to 10 IU/ml IL-2, a few million PBMC per well were cultured. On both days 3 and 7, half of the culture medium was replaced with IL-2 medium. This clone was seen only once. Its cognate antigen is unknown. The V gene's germline CDR1 is SGHDT and CDR2 YYEEEE. The CDR3 sequence is 16 residues long. V dropped 3 bases and J dropped 2; count of bases not matched to a gene: 9.

The chain has TRBV5-6 and TRBJ2-7, with TRBD1 matching 9 bases. The source of this sequence is a human donor who received a COVID-19 vaccine. The sequencing used CD4+ T cells from PBMCs cultured with HCoV-NL63 spike peptides, collected before COVID-19 vaccination. The CDR3 region is CASSSTGQGLPYEQYF. The CDR3, as DNA: TGTGCCAGCAGCTCTACGGGACAGGGTCTTCCCTACGAGCAGTACTTC.